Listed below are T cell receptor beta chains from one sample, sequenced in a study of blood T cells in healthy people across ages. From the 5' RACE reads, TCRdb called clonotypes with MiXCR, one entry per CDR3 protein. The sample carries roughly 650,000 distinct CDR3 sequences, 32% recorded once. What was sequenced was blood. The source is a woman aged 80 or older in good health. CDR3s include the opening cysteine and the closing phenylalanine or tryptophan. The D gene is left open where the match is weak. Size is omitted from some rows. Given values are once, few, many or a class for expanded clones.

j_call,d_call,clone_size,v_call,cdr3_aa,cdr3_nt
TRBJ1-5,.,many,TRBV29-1,CSVGGTGQPQHF,TGCAGCGTTGGTGGGACGGGACAGCCCCAGCATTTT
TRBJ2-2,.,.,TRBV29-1,CSALGRGLDTGELFF,TGCAGCGCCCTCGGGCGAGGACTGGACACCGGGGAGCTGTTTTTT
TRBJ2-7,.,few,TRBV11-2,CASSSGWDSYEQYF,TGTGCCAGCAGCTCGGGGTGGGACTCCTACGAGCAGTACTTC
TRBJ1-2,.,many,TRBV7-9,CASSLASTSRYGYTF,TGTGCCAGCAGCTTAGCTTCCACGTCTCGATATGGCTACACCTTC
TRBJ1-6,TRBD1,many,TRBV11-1,CASSPSRRQGNSPLHF,TGTGCCAGCAGCCCGAGTCGTCGACAGGGGAATTCACCCCTCCACTTT
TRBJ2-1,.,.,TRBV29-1,CSVEDKDVYNEQFF,TGCAGCGTTGAGGACAAGGACGTGTACAATGAGCAGTTCTTC
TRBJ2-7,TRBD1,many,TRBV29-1,CSVERGTGDEQYF,TGCAGCGTTGAAAGGGGGACAGGAGACGAGCAGTACTTC
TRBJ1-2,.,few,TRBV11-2,CASSIPGRTEDGYTF,TGTGCCAGCAGCATCCCAGGCAGGACCGAGGATGGCTACACCTTC
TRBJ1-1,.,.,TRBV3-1,CASSQSFRVTEAFF,TGTGCCAGCAGCCAGAGCTTCAGGGTGACTGAAGCTTTCTTT
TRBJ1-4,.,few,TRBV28,CASSLSGRAREKLFF,TGTGCCAGCAGTTTATCCGGGAGAGCTCGTGAAAAACTGTTTTTT
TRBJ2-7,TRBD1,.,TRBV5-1,CASSGGQGDWYEQYF,TGCGCCAGCAGCGGCGGACAGGGGGATTGGTACGAGCAGTACTTC
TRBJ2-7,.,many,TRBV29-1,CSVERGFEGGRYEQYF,TGCAGCGTTGAACGTGGATTTGAGGGGGGGAGGTACGAGCAGTACTTC
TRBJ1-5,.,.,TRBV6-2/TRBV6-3,CASSYLGVRQPQHF,TGTGCCAGCAGTTACTTGGGGGTGCGTCAGCCCCAGCATTTT
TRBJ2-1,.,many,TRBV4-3,CASSQDTGGNEQFF,TGCGCCAGCAGCCAAGATACGGGCGGAAATGAGCAGTTCTTC
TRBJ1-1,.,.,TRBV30,CAWEAGMNTEAFF,TGTGCCTGGGAAGCGGGCATGAACACTGAAGCTTTCTTT
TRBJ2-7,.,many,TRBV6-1,CASRDSTYEQYF,TGTGCCAGCAGGGACTCCACCTACGAGCAGTACTTC
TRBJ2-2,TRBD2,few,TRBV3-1,CASSSGLAGVNTGELFF,TGTGCCAGCAGCTCAGGACTAGCGGGGGTCAACACCGGGGAGCTGTTTTTT
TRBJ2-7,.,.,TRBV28,CASSQSGLSSYEQYF,TGTGCCAGCAGCCAGAGCGGGTTGAGCTCCTACGAGCAGTACTTC
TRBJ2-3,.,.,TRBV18,CASSPWGRSTDTQYF,TGTGCCAGCTCACCATGGGGGAGAAGTACAGATACGCAGTATTTT
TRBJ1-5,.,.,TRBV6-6,CASMVASNQPQHF,TGTGCCAGCATGGTAGCAAGCAATCAGCCCCAGCATTTT
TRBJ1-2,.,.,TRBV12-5,CASGLVPRLTYGYTF,TGTGCTAGTGGTTTGGTACCGAGACTGACCTATGGCTACACCTTC
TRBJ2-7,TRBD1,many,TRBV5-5,CASSLRRTGTGSYEQYF,TGTGCCAGCAGCCTTAGACGGACAGGGACTGGCTCCTACGAGCAGTACTTC
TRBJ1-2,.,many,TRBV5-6,CASSFQVNYGYTF,TGTGCCAGCAGCTTCCAGGTTAACTATGGCTACACCTTC
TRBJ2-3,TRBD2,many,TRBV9,CASSVSTSGGVSTDTQYF,TGTGCCAGCAGCGTTTCGACTAGCGGGGGGGTTAGCACAGATACGCAGTATTTT
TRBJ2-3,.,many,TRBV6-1,CASKRNVQASTDTQYF,TGTGCCAGCAAAAGAAATGTTCAGGCTAGCACAGATACGCAGTATTTT
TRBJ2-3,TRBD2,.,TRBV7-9,CASSSTGTSGRSGTDTQYF,TGTGCCAGCAGCTCCACCGGGACTAGCGGGAGGTCAGGCACAGATACGCAGTATTTT
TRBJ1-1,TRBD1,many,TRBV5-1,CASSLLGTGGLNTEAFF,TGCGCCAGCAGCCTCCTGGGGACAGGGGGCTTGAACACTGAAGCTTTCTTT
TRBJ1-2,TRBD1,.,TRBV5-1,CASSPGQPTNYGYTF,TGCGCCAGCAGCCCGGGACAGCCGACTAACTATGGCTACACCTTC
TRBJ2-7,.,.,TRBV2,CASRPPQVSYEQYF,TGTGCCAGCAGGCCACCACAGGTTTCCTACGAGCAGTACTTC
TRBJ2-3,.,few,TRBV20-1,CSAPRGGVTDTQYF,TGCAGTGCTCCGAGGGGGGGGGTCACAGATACGCAGTATTTT
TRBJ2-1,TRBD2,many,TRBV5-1,CASSPIEAGGFNEQFF,TGCGCCAGCAGCCCCATTGAAGCGGGGGGGTTTAATGAGCAGTTCTTC
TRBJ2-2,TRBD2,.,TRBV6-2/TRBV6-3,CASKTSENTGELFF,TGTGCCAGCAAGACTAGCGAGAACACCGGGGAGCTGTTTTTT
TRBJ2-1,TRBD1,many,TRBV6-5,CASSYSLPVPGGKDEQFF,TGTGCCAGCAGTTACTCCTTGCCTGTCCCAGGGGGCAAGGATGAGCAGTTCTTC
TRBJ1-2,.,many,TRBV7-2,CASSLRAGGYTF,TGTGCCAGCAGCTTACGAGCAGGGGGCTACACCTTC
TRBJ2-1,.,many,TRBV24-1,CATSDLRQGPGNEQFF,TGTGCCACCAGTGACCTCCGACAAGGACCGGGCAATGAGCAGTTCTTC
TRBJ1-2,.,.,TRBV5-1,CASSGGTYLPGYTF,TGCGCCAGCAGCGGCGGGACCTACCTTCCGGGCTACACCTTC
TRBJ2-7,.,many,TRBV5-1,CASSLEQLVSYEQYF,TGCGCCAGCAGCTTGGAACAGTTGGTCAGCTACGAGCAGTACTTC
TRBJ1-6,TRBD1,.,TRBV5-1,CASSPRQLQGVESPLHF,TGCGCCAGCAGCCCTCGACAACTCCAGGGGGTAGAATCACCCCTCCACTTT
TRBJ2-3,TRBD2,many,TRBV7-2,CASSLWRGGTDTQYF,TGTGCCAGCAGCTTATGGCGGGGGGGCACAGATACGCAGTATTTT
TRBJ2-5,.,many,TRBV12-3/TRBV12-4,CASSLVKDGKKDPGRQETQYF,TGTGCCAGCAGTTTGGTAAAGGATGGCAAAAAAGACCCCGGTCGCCAAGAGACCCAGTACTTC
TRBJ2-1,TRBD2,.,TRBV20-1,CSADPGLADNEQFF,TGCAGTGCAGATCCGGGACTAGCGGACAATGAGCAGTTCTTC
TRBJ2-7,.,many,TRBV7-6,CASSLEDGSYEQYF,TGTGCCAGCAGCTTAGAAGACGGCTCCTACGAGCAGTACTTC
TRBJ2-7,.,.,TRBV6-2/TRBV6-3,CASTEESLLYEQYF,TGTGCCAGCACAGAAGAGTCTCTTCTTTACGAGCAGTACTTC
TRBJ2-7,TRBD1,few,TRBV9,CASSVGTGGYERYF,TGTGCCAGCAGCGTAGGGACAGGAGGCTACGAGCGGTACTTC
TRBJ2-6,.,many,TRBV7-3,CASSYGASSGANVLTF,TGTGCCAGCAGCTACGGCGCGTCCTCGGGGGCCAACGTCCTGACTTTC
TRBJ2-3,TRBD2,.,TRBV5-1,CASSFASGQTVSSTDTQYF,TGCGCCAGCAGCTTTGCTAGCGGGCAAACAGTTTCTAGCACAGATACGCAGTATTTT
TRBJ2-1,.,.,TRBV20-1,CSARDRSAGYNEQFF,TGCAGTGCTAGAGATCGTTCAGCCGGTTACAATGAGCAGTTCTTC
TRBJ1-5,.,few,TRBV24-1,CATSDSGTPINQPQHF,TGTGCCACCAGTGATTCCGGGACTCCCATCAATCAGCCCCAGCATTTT
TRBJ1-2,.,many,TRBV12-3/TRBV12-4,CASSSPRQVWEGYTF,TGTGCCAGCAGTTCCCCCCGGCAGGTTTGGGAAGGCTACACCTTC
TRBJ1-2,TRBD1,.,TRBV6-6,CATNRDRVITNYGYTF,TGTGCCACCAACCGGGACAGGGTAATCACTAACTATGGCTACACCTTC
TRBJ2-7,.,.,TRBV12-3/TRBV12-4,CASSPGFTYEQYF,TGTGCCAGCAGTCCTGGGTTCACCTACGAGCAGTACTTC
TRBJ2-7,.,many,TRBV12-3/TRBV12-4,CASSFFPTYEQYF,TGTGCCAGCAGTTTCTTCCCTACCTACGAGCAGTACTTC
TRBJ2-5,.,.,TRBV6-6,CASSYPSSGSGETQYF,TGTGCCAGCAGTTACCCTTCCTCAGGGAGTGGCGAGACCCAGTACTTC
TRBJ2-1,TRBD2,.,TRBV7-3,CASSLGLAASYNEQFF,TGTGCCAGCAGCTTGGGACTAGCGGCCTCCTACAATGAGCAGTTCTTC